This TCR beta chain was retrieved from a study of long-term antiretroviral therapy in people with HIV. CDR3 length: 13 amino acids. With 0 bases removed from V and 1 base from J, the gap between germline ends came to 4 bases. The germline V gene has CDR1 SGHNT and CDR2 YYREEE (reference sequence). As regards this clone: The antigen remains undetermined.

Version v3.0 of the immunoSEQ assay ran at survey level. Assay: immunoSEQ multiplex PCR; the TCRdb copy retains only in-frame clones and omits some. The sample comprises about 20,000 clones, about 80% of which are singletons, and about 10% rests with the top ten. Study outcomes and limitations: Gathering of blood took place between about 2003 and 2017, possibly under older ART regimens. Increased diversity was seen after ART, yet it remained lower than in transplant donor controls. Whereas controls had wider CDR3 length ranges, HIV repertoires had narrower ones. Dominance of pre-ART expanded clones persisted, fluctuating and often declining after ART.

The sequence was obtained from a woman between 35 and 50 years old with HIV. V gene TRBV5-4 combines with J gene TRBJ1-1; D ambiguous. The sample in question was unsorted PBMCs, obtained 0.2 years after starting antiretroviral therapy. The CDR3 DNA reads TGTGCCAGCAGCTTGGACAGGAACACTGAAGCTTTCTTT. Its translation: CASSLDRNTEAFF.